This T cell receptor beta chain appears in the sequencing data of a study of T-cell reconstitution after alpha-beta-depleted transplantation in children. Researchers prepared the TCRbeta library using unique molecular identifiers, the study reports. TCRdb reprocessed the PCR reads via MiXCR and lists one record per CDR3 protein. The table shows 200,000 to 250,000 distinct CDR3 sequences, with about a tenth occurring only once. The CDR3 sequence is 12 residues long. Germline-derived CDR1 and CDR2 are DFQATT and SNEGSKA (reference sequence). Trimming shortened V by 3 bases and J by 8 bases, and 10 bases separated the two germline ends.

This clonotype originated in a human donor who donated a stem cell graft to a child with acute lymphoblastic leukemia. This chain connects TRBV20-1 to TRBJ2-2; D remains ambiguous. The input for sequencing was PBMCs from the stem cell graft donor, taken from the stem cell graft. The CDR3 nucleotides are TGCAGTGCTAGCCCGGGTGTAGGGGAGCTGTTTTTT. This sequence encodes CSASPGVGELFF.